This T cell receptor beta chain was retrieved from a study of T cell responses to AZD1222 COVID-19 vaccine. Study-level points and caveats: Without day 14 samples, only post-peak T cell repertoires were studied. Researchers report vaccine-associated CD4 TCRs spanning spike, with dominance at 160-218 and 743-854. When two AZD1222 doses had been given, Spike-specific TCR breadth and depth rose. Reportedly, nearly half the spike-specific TCRs target unmutated variant regions.

With respect to this clone: The antigen is undetermined.

The assay was immunoSEQ multiplex PCR, and TCRdb's table has in-frame clones only and misses some. The sample has some 120,000 clones; approximately 85% are singletons. This TCR came from an adult in good health. This specimen was peripheral blood, taken on day 0 of MenACWY control vaccination.

CDR3 amino acids: CASSIAGPGNTIYF. CDR3 in DNA: TGTGCCAGTAGTATTGCGGGTCCTGGAAACACCATATATTTT. The chain combines TRBV19 with TRBJ1-3; D is undetermined. Germline V gene sequence: CDR1 LNHDA, CDR2 SQIVND (reference sequence). V shed 3 bases and J shed 2 bases, with 8 bases lying between them. The CDR3 contains 14 residues.